The rows below give T cell receptor beta chains drawn from one sample of a study of cytomegalovirus exposure and HLA in healthy donors. Some clones are missing from TCRdb's copy, which holds only in-frame ones; the method was immunoSEQ multiplex PCR. The table includes over 80,000 clones, more than 70% detected once. Sequences were obtained from PBMCs. The source of these receptors is a middle-aged man in good health and CMV-seronegative. Each CDR3 is given with its conserved first and last residue. D genes are given only for firm matches. The size field is filled for only some rows; it gives once, few, many or a size class.

>TRBV5-1|TRBJ1-2|NA|TRBD1
CASSRGQDSYGYTF
TGCGCCAGCAGCCGGGGACAGGACTCCTATGGCTACACCTTC
>TRBV7-2|TRBJ2-1|once|TRBD1
CASSLGGTAYNEQFF
TGTGCCAGCAGCTTAGGAGGGACAGCGTACAATGAGCAGTTCTTC
>TRBV27|TRBJ2-2|NA|TRBD1
CASTSVDRANTGELFF
TGTGCCAGCACTTCGGTGGACAGGGCGAACACCGGGGAGCTGTTTTTT
>TRBV6-5|TRBJ2-5|NA|TRBD2
CASRQAGRQETQYF
TGTGCCAGCAGGCAAGCGGGGCGACAAGAGACCCAGTACTTC
>TRBV11-1|TRBJ2-7|few|TRBD1
CASSLGTGRVYEQYF
TGTGCCAGCAGCTTAGGGACAGGGAGAGTCTACGAGCAGTACTTC
>TRBV7-3|TRBJ2-5|NA|TRBD2
CASSPRGGGRVKRGTQYF
TGTGCCAGCAGCCCACGAGGCGGGGGGCGGGTCAAGCGGGGGACCCAGTACTTC
>TRBV5-4|TRBJ1-4|NA|NA
CASSPKDGSREEKLFF
TGTGCCAGCAGCCCGAAGGACGGATCAAGGGAGGAAAAACTGTTTTTT
>TRBV5-1|TRBJ1-1|NA|TRBD1
CASHTGGLNTEAFF
TGCGCCAGCCACACAGGGGGCTTGAACACTGAAGCTTTCTTT
>TRBV9|TRBJ1-2|NA|NA
CASSVARGGWGYTF
TGTGCCAGCAGCGTAGCTAGGGGTGGCTGGGGCTACACCTTC
>TRBV25-1|TRBJ1-4|few|NA
CASSGRGNNEKLFF
TGTGCCAGCAGTGGTCGGGGAAATAATGAAAAACTGTTTTTT
>TRBV5-8|TRBJ1-2|NA|NA
CASSSAGWTDPLDGYTF
TGTGCCAGCAGCTCGGCCGGGTGGACAGATCCTCTTGATGGCTACACCTTC
>TRBV10-3|TRBJ2-7|NA|TRBD1
CAISAGTGPYEQYF
TGTGCCATCAGTGCAGGGACAGGGCCCTACGAGCAGTACTTC
>TRBV28|TRBJ2-7|few|TRBD2
CASSLSGEGYEQYF
TGTGCCAGCAGTTTAAGCGGGGAGGGATACGAGCAGTACTTC
>TRBV7-2|TRBJ1-6|NA|NA
CASSNRDETRNSPLHF
TGTGCCAGCAGCAATCGCGACGAGACGCGGAATTCACCCCTCCACTTT
>TRBV30|TRBJ2-2|NA|NA
CAWSGGRNTGELFF
TGTGCCTGGAGTGGGGGCCGGAACACCGGGGAGCTGTTTTTT
>TRBV4-3|TRBJ2-7|NA|TRBD1
CASSRDRAFYEQYF
TGCGCCAGCAGCAGGGACAGGGCCTTCTACGAGCAGTACTTC
>TRBV2|TRBJ2-1|few|NA
CASSGSGTYNEQFF
TGTGCCAGCAGTGGATCAGGGACCTACAATGAGCAGTTCTTC
>TRBV19|TRBJ2-7|NA|TRBD1
CASSTGTAEVGEQYF
TGTGCCAGTAGTACAGGGACAGCTGAGGTGGGAGAGCAGTACTTC
>TRBV7-3|TRBJ2-3|NA|TRBD2
CASSSRKRGGGSTDTQYF
TGTGCCAGCAGCTCCCGGAAGCGGGGGGGCGGGAGCACAGATACGCAGTATTTT
>TRBV5-1|TRBJ1-2|NA|TRBD1
CASSLDRGNDGYTF
TGCGCCAGCAGCTTGGACAGGGGTAACGATGGCTACACCTTC
>TRBV7-8|TRBJ2-7|NA|NA
CASSLAGIATYEQYF
TGTGCCAGCAGCTTAGCCGGGATAGCAACTTACGAGCAGTACTTC
>TRBV27|TRBJ2-2|NA|NA
CASSFLQGRTGELFF
TGTGCCAGCAGTTTTCTGCAGGGTAGGACCGGGGAGCTGTTTTTT
>TRBV7-6|TRBJ2-5|NA|TRBD2
CASSLSGGDQETQYF
TGTGCCAGCAGCCTTAGCGGGGGAGACCAAGAGACCCAGTACTTC
>TRBV6-1|TRBJ2-7|NA|TRBD2
CASSPTRDYRGEQYF
TGTGCCAGCAGTCCCACGAGGGACTACCGGGGCGAGCAGTACTTC
>TRBV4-2|TRBJ1-2|NA|TRBD1
CASSLPRTGFNYGYTF
TGTGCCAGCAGCCTCCCTCGGACAGGATTCAACTATGGCTACACCTTC
>TRBV19|TRBJ2-7|NA|TRBD1
CASSLSRPGQAYEQYF
TGTGCCAGTAGCCTCTCTCGACCGGGACAGGCCTACGAGCAGTACTTC
>TRBV4-2|TRBJ2-5|NA|NA
CASSQDRGEGETQYF
TGTGCCAGCAGCCAAGACAGGGGAGAGGGAGAGACCCAGTACTTC
>TRBV14|TRBJ2-1|NA|NA
CASSPSRDINEQFF
TGTGCCAGCAGCCCGTCCCGGGACATCAATGAGCAGTTCTTC
>TRBV15|TRBJ1-2|NA|TRBD1
CATSRTGPNYGYTF
TGTGCCACCAGCAGGACAGGGCCTAACTATGGCTACACCTTC
>TRBV7-6|TRBJ2-1|few|TRBD2
CASSLIRGGILVHNEQFF
TGTGCCAGCAGCTTAATCCGCGGGGGGATACTCGTTCACAATGAGCAGTTCTTC
>TRBV7-6|TRBJ2-2|few|TRBD1
CASSSRSGGTGELFF
TGTGCCAGCAGCTCGCGATCAGGGGGCACCGGGGAGCTGTTTTTT
>TRBV7-2|TRBJ2-2|NA|NA
CASSPGAGELFF
TGTGCCAGCAGCCCAGGGGCCGGGGAGCTGTTTTTT
>TRBV5-1|TRBJ2-3|NA|TRBD1
CASSPSDRVIYPTDTQYF
TGCGCCAGCAGCCCTTCTGACAGGGTCATTTACCCCACAGATACGCAGTATTTT
>TRBV28|TRBJ2-6|NA|NA
CALGAGSGANVLTF
TGTGCCTTAGGGGCAGGGTCCGGGGCCAACGTCCTGACTTTC
>TRBV18|TRBJ1-5|NA|TRBD1
CASSAGTGNQPQHF
TGTGCCAGCTCAGCCGGGACAGGGAATCAGCCCCAGCATTTT
>TRBV6-4|TRBJ1-5|NA|NA
CASSGGPDDQPQHF
TGTGCCAGCAGTGGTGGGCCAGACGATCAGCCCCAGCATTTT
>TRBV11-2|TRBJ2-1|NA|NA
CASSLIGTSRYNEQFF
TGTGCCAGCAGCTTGATCGGAACGTCGAGGTACAATGAGCAGTTCTTC
>TRBV7-9|TRBJ1-3|few|TRBD1
CASSFSDRGGNTIYF
TGTGCCAGCAGCTTTAGTGACAGGGGAGGAAACACCATATATTTT
>TRBV9|TRBJ1-1|once|TRBD1
CASSTDREAEAFF
TGTGCCAGCAGCACGGACAGGGAGGCTGAAGCTTTCTTT
>TRBV5-4|TRBJ2-7|few|NA
CASRFEGSPERYF
TGTGCCAGCAGGTTCGAGGGTTCCCCTGAGAGGTACTTC
>TRBV7-2|TRBJ2-7|NA|NA
CASSPNYEQYF
TGTGCCAGCAGCCCCAACTACGAGCAGTACTTC
>TRBV6-6|TRBJ1-6|NA|TRBD1
CASIIQGSPLHF
TGTGCCAGCATTATACAGGGGTCACCCCTCCACTTT
>TRBV7-3|TRBJ2-5|NA|TRBD2
CASRGTSGGFYQETQYF
TGTGCCAGCAGGGGGACTAGCGGGGGGTTTTACCAAGAGACCCAGTACTTC
>TRBV5-1|TRBJ2-7|NA|TRBD2
CASSPTSGVNSYEQYF
TGCGCCAGCAGTCCGACTAGCGGGGTTAACTCCTACGAGCAGTACTTC
>TRBV11-3|TRBJ2-1|once|TRBD2
CASSPQGAGGADNEQFF
TGTGCCAGCAGCCCCCAGGGAGCGGGGGGGGCAGACAATGAGCAGTTCTTC
>TRBV19|TRBJ1-1|once|TRBD1
CASSLGQFNTEAFF
TGTGCCAGTAGTTTGGGACAGTTTAACACTGAAGCTTTCTTT
>TRBV7-9|TRBJ1-2|NA|TRBD1
CASSLRAGTGVGYTF
TGTGCCAGCAGCTTAAGAGCCGGGACAGGGGTTGGCTACACCTTC
>TRBV19|TRBJ1-2|NA|NA
CASSIETGLNYGYTF
TGTGCCAGTAGTATAGAAACAGGGTTGAACTATGGCTACACCTTC
>TRBV18|TRBJ2-3|NA|NA
CASSPLLRGSGTDTQYF
TGTGCCAGCTCACCCCTTTTGCGAGGTTCGGGCACAGATACGCAGTATTTT
>TRBV7-7|TRBJ2-7|NA|TRBD1
CASSFRDRSSYEQYF
TGTGCCAGCAGCTTCCGGGACAGAAGCTCCTACGAGCAGTACTTC
>TRBV27|TRBJ1-1|NA|NA
CASSLFRGGIAEAFF
TGTGCCAGCAGTTTATTTAGGGGTGGGATCGCTGAAGCTTTCTTT
>TRBV4-3|TRBJ1-4|NA|NA
CASSQVPGQGYEKLFF
TGCGCCAGCAGCCAAGTCCCAGGGCAGGGGTATGAAAAACTGTTTTTT
>TRBV28|TRBJ1-2|NA|TRBD1
CASSSTGGASYTF
TGTGCCAGCAGCTCGACAGGGGGCGCGAGCTACACCTTC
>TRBV9|TRBJ2-7|NA|TRBD1
CASSSRTGAPYEQYF
TGTGCCAGCAGCTCCCGGACAGGGGCGCCCTACGAGCAGTACTTC